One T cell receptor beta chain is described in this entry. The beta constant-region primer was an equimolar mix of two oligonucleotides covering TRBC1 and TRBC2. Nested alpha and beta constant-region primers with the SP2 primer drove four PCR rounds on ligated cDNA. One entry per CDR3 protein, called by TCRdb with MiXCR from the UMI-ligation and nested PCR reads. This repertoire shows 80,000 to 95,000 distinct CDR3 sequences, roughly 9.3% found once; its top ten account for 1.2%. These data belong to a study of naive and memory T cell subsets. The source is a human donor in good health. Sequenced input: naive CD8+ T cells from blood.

The CDR3 reads CASSSGTAKNIQYF. The CDR3, as DNA: TGTGCCAGCAGCTCCGGGACAGCCAAAAACATTCAGTACTTC. The chain combines TRBV7-9 with TRBJ2-4, with D perhaps TRBD1 or TRBD2 (5 bases each). The CDR3 runs 14 residues. Germline CDR1 and CDR2: SEHNR and FQNEAQ (reference sequence). V was trimmed by 4 bases and J by 0 bases, leaving 7 bases between them.